This entry describes one T cell receptor beta chain. The data were taken from a study of multiple sclerosis patients with progressive multifocal leukoencephalopathy. Time point described: before natalizumab initiation. All patients had prior interferon beta, and all PML patients were female. The T0 samples predate the first natalizumab infusion. This CDR3 has 17 residues. Per germline, CDR1 SGHDN and CDR2 FVKESK. Unmatched junction bases numbered 7, after V lost 3 bases and J lost 0 bases. The assay was run at survey level. Assay used: immunoSEQ multiplex PCR; TCRdb lists only in-frame clones, some missing. The sample has 25,000 to 35,000 clones, 80% to 95% seen once.

Source material: PBMCs. This sequence originates from a man aged 25 to 40 with multiple sclerosis. The J gene is TRBJ2-1, the V gene TRBV14; 8 nucleotides match TRBD2. As DNA, the CDR3 is TGTGCCAGCAGCCACAGGACTAGCTACTTCTCCTACAATGAGCAGTTCTTC. It codes for CASSHRTSYFSYNEQFF.